The next 9 T cell receptor beta chains were all read from a single sample in a study of OX40 agonist ivuxolimab in advanced cancers. The library came from the immunoSEQ multiplex PCR assay. Imported from immuneACCESS, the table was reduced by TCRdb to in-frame sequences with V and J called. These copies leave out some clones; in studies compared against another copy, an unresolved V gene accounts for under half, and the cause of the remainder is not known. This sample gives some 38,000 clones in total; about 90% of them show up just once. In total, the top ten clones hold 20% to 25% of the sample. Sample: CD4+ or CD8+ T cells sorted from blood, taken in a trial of the OX40 agonist ivuxolimab. Every receptor here comes from an adult with an advanced solid tumor such as melanoma, head and neck, liver or kidney cancer.

The rearrangement links TRBV11-2 to TRBJ2-4; 7 nucleotides agree with TRBD1. CDR1 is SGHAT and CDR2 is FQNNGV in the germline V gene. The J segment lost 0 bases and the V segment lost 5 bases, leaving 16 bases of the junction unmatched. The CDR3 has 19 residues. The CDR3 loop is CASSAHRGNMDLAKNIQYF. DNA for the CDR3: TGTGCCAGCAGCGCCCACAGGGGCAATATGGATCTAGCCAAAAACATTCAGTACTTC.

The chain employs TRBV9 and TRBJ2-3, with 10 positions matching TRBD2. Per germline, CDR1 SGDLS and CDR2 YYNGEE. The CDR3 length is 15 residues. The V and J ends lost 4 bases and 1 base, in that order; junction bases with no gene match: 3. The CDR3 sequence is CASSPGTSGTDTQYF. CDR3 in DNA: TGTGCCAGCAGCCCAGGGACTAGCGGCACAGATACGCAGTATTTT.

The chain joins TRBV9 to TRBJ2-5, with TRBD2 matching over 8 bases. CDR1 and CDR2 from the germline V gene are SGDLS and YYNGEE. This CDR3 region has 15 residues. V lost 3 bases and J lost 4; bases outside the gene matches: 8. The CDR3 sequence: CASSGDSGRGETQYF. In DNA, the CDR3 is TGTGCCAGCAGCGGGGACTCCGGGAGGGGAGAGACCCAGTACTTC.

The chain joins TRBV29-1 to TRBJ2-1; 10 bases agree with TRBD2. In germline, CDR1 is SQVTM, CDR2 ANQGSEA. Losses at the gene ends were 6 bases for V and 6 bases for J; bases not matched to a gene: 8. The CDR3 runs to 14 residues. DNA for the CDR3: TGCAGCGTCACCAGGACTAGCGGAGTCAATGAGCAGTTCTTC. Translation gives CSVTRTSGVNEQFF.

This clone was seen a few times. This chain links TRBV9 with TRBJ2-1, with D hard to call. The CDR3 spans 15 residues. Trimming left V 0 bases short and J 3 bases short, with 10 bases between. In germline, CDR1 is SGDLS, CDR2 YYNGEE. CDR3 sequence: CASSVGLNLYNEQFF. DNA for the CDR3: TGTGCCAGCAGCGTAGGCCTCAACCTCTACAATGAGCAGTTCTTC.

The J gene is TRBJ2-1, the V gene TRBV6-5, with 7 positions matching TRBD1. The CDR3 has 14 residues. The ends lost 5 bases at V and 8 bases at J; junction bases unmatched: 9. The germline CDR1 and CDR2 sequences are MNHEY and SVGAGI. Here the CDR3 reads CASSPQTGNYEQFF. The DNA for the CDR3 is TGTGCCAGCAGTCCCCAGACAGGGAACTATGAGCAGTTCTTC.

The rearrangement links TRBV5-1 to TRBJ2-7, with 9 bases identical to TRBD2. This CDR3 is 18 amino acids long. The trim removed 0 bases at V and 6 bases at J, leaving 16 bases unmatched. Germline lookup yields CDR1 SGHRS and CDR2 YFSETQ. In DNA, the CDR3 is TGCGCCAGCAGCTTGGATTCAACTCTGGGACTAGCCCTGGCCGAGCAGTACTTC. It yields the protein CASSLDSTLGLALAEQYF. Variable domain in full (rest from reference TRBV5-1 and TRBJ2-7): KAGVTQTPRYLIKTRGQQVTLSCSPISGHRSVSWYQQTPGQGLQFLFEYFSETQRNKGNFPGRFSGRQFSNSRSEMNVSTLELGDSALYLCASSLDSTLGLALAEQYFGPGTRLTVT.

The V and J genes are TRBV19 and TRBJ2-7; perhaps TRBD1 as D (6 bases). Trimming removed 6 bases from V and 1 base from J, with 10 bases in between. The CDR3 is 13 amino acids. CDR1 and CDR2 (germline): LNHDA, SQIVND (reference sequence). The CDR3 here is CASRGTGSYEQYF. CDR3 nucleotides: TGTGCCAGTAGGGGTACAGGGTCCTACGAGCAGTACTTC.

This rearrangement joins TRBV29-1 to TRBJ2-7, with D perhaps given as TRBD1 or TRBD2 (5 bases each). The CDR3 runs 13 residues. Germline lookup yields CDR1 SQVTM and CDR2 ANQGSEA. V lost 7 bases, J lost 4 bases, and 17 bases lay in between. The CDR3 DNA reads TGCAGCGCTTTAGACAGCGGATTGTACGAGCAGTACTTC. Translation gives CSALDSGLYEQYF.